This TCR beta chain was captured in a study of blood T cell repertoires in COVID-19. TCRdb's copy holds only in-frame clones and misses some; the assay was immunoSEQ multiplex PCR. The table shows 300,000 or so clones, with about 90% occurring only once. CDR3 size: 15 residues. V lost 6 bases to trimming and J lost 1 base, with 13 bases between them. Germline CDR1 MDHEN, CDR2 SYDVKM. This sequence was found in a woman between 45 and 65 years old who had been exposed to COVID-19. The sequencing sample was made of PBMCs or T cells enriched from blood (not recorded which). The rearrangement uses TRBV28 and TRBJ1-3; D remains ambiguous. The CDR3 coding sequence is TGTGCCAGCAGCTCCCGTCGGGGATCTGGAAACACCATATATTTT. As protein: CASSSRRGSGNTIYF.